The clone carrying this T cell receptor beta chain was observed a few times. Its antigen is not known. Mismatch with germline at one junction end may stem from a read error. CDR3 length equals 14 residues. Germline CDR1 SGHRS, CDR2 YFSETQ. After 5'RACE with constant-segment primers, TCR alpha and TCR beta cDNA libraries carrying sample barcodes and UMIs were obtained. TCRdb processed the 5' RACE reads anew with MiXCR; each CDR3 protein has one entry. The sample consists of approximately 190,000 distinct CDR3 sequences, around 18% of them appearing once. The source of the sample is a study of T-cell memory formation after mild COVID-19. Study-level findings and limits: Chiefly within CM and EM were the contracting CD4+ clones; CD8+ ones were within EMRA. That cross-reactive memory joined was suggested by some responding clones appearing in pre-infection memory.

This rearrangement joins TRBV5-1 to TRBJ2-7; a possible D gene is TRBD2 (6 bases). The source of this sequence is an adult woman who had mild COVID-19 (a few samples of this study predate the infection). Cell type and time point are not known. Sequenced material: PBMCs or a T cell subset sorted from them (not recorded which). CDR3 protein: CASRLAVGDYEQYF. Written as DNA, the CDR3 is TGCGCCAGCCGCTTAGCGGTAGGGGACTACGAGCAGTACTTC.